The next 11 T cell receptor beta chains were all read from a single sample in a study of T cell responses to AZD1222 COVID-19 vaccine. Here immunoSEQ multiplex PCR was the method, and the copy in TCRdb shows in-frame clones only, minus some. This sample has 95,000 to 150,000 clones; about 90% occur once, and the top ten carry 1.1%. Specimen: peripheral blood, collected on day 0 of AZD1222 vaccination. These receptors were obtained from an adult in good health.

The chain couples TRBV10-3 to TRBJ1-5; 7 nucleotides align to TRBD1. CDR3 length equals 13 residues. V shed 7 bases and J 5 bases; nucleotides not matched to a gene: 5. Germline CDR1 is ENHRY and CDR2 is SYGVKD. CDR3 coding DNA: TGTGCCATCATGGCAGGGGGAGATCAGCCCCAGCATTTT. Protein sequence: CAIMAGGDQPQHF.

The rearrangement links TRBV24-1 to TRBJ1-2; no clear D. Germline-derived CDR1 and CDR2 are KGHDR and SFDVKD. The CDR3 covers 14 residues. Trimming removed 3 bases from V and 2 bases from J, with 9 bases in between. The CDR3 here is CATSDDTRNYGYTF. The CDR3 DNA reads as TGTGCCACCAGTGATGACACCCGAAACTATGGCTACACCTTC.

The chain links TRBV7-8 to TRBJ2-7, with a weak D call TRBD1 (6 bases). The CDR3 runs to 14 residues. Germline V gene data show CDR1 as SGHVS and CDR2 as FQNEAQ. V lost 5 bases to trimming and J lost 2 bases, with 13 bases between them. CDR3 in DNA: TGTGCCAGCAGCCCGTCTTGGGGGCCCTACGAGCAGTACTTC. Encoded protein: CASSPSWGPYEQYF.

This rearrangement joins TRBV19 to TRBJ1-1; TRBD1 might be the D (6 bases). The germline V gene has CDR1 LNHDA and CDR2 SQIVND (reference sequence). The CDR3 is 14 amino acids. V was clipped by 7 bases and J by 4 bases, with 16 bases between them. The CDR3 sequence is CASNVAVGGTEAFF. CDR3 sequence (DNA): TGTGCCAGTAACGTCGCTGTAGGGGGCACTGAAGCTTTCTTT.

The chain combines TRBV24-1 with TRBJ2-2, with unresolved D. The CDR3 spans 17 residues. V lost 3 bases and J 6 bases, leaving 19 bases between the germline ends. CDR1 is KGHDR, CDR2 SFDVKD, per germline. CDR3 coding DNA: TGTGCCACCAGTGATAACACAGCCTATATAGGACCCGGGGAGCTGTTTTTT. Protein: CATSDNTAYIGPGELFF.

This clone has only one observation. The rearrangement joins TRBV7-9 to TRBJ1-5; D might be TRBD1 (5 bases). CDR3 length: 15 residues. CDR1 and CDR2 (germline): SEHNR, FQNEAQ (reference sequence). V gave up 2 bases and J gave up 5 bases, with 13 bases separating them. In DNA, the CDR3 is TGTGCCAGCAGCTTATTCGGGGGGGTGGATCAGCCCCAGCATTTT. Protein sequence: CASSLFGGVDQPQHF.

This clone has more than one count but fewer than ten. The J gene is TRBJ2-3, the V gene TRBV24-1; the match to TRBD2 covers 9 bases. The V and J ends lost 3 bases and 5 bases, in that order; junction bases with no gene match: 5. The CDR3 has 15 residues. Germline CDR1 and CDR2: KGHDR and SFDVKD. CDR3 residues: CATSDPSGTGDTQYF. CDR3 DNA: TGTGCCACCAGTGATCCTAGCGGGACGGGAGATACGCAGTATTTT.

The CDR3 here is CASSLMAGEGTGELFF. CDR3 bases: TGTGCCAGCAGCTTAATGGCGGGAGAGGGGACCGGGGAGCTGTTTTTT. The chain links TRBV7-6 to TRBJ2-2, with TRBD2 identical over 7 bases. This CDR3 comprises 16 residues. V lost 2 bases, J lost 5 bases, and 8 bases stayed unmatched. Germline loops: CDR1 SGHVS, CDR2 FNYEAQ.

The gene calls are TRBV3-1 (or the pseudogene TRBV3-2) and TRBJ2-1; TRBD1 agrees at 8 bases. Germline values: CDR1 LGHDT, CDR2 YNNKEL (reference sequence). The CDR3 loop spans 15 amino acids. V lost 4 bases to trimming and J lost 0 bases; unmatched junction nucleotides: 2. CDR3 nucleotides: TGTGCCAGCAGCCGGACAGGGAGCTCCTACAATGAGCAGTTCTTC. It codes for CASSRTGSSYNEQFF.

This clone was counted only a few times. V usage is TRBV3-1 (or the pseudogene TRBV3-2) and J usage is TRBJ1-4; 7 bases match TRBD1. The CDR3 totals 14 residues. Germline CDR1 is LGHDT and CDR2 is YNNKEL (reference sequence). The ends lost 7 bases at V and 5 bases at J; junction bases unmatched: 7. This CDR3 is CASTMGTVNEKLFF. The CDR3 DNA follows: TGTGCCAGCACTATGGGGACAGTCAATGAAAAACTGTTTTTT.

The J gene is TRBJ2-7, the V gene TRBV19; D is uncertain. The ends were cut back, 6 bases at V and 0 bases at J, with 6 bases in the middle. The CDR3 contains 12 residues. The V gene's germline CDR1 is LNHDA and CDR2 SQIVND (reference sequence). The CDR3 DNA reads TGTGCCAGTAGGGACGGCTCCTACGAGCAGTACTTC. Translated: CASRDGSYEQYF.